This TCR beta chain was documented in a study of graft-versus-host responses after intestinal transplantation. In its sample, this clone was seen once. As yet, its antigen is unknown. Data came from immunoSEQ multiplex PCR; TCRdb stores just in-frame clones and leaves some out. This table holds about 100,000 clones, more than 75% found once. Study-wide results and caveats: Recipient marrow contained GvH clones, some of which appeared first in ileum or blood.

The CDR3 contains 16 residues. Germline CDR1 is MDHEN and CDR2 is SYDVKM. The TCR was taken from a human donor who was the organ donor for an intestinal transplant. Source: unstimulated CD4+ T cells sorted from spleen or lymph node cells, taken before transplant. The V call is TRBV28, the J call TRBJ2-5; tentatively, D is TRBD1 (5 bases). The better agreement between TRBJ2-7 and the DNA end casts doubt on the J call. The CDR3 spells CASSPLGQVPSYEQYF. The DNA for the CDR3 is TGTGCCAGCAGTCCCCTGGGGCAAGTCCCCTCCTACGAGCAGTACTTC.